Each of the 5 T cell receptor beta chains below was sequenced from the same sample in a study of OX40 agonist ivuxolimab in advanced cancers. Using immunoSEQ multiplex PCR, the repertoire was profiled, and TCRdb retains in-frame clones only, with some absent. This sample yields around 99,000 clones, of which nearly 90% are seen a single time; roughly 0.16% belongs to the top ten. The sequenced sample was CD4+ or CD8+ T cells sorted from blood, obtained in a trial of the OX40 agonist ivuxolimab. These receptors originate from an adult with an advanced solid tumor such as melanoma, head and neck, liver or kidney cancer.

This chain's CDR3 is CASSESRTNEKLFF. CDR3 bases: TGTGCCAGCAGTGAAAGCAGGACTAATGAAAAACTGTTTTTT. The rearrangement joins TRBV6-1 to TRBJ1-4; no reliable D call. The V end lost 2 bases, the J end lost 2 bases, and 6 bases lay between the germline ends. Germline V lookup: CDR1 MNHNS, CDR2 SASEGT. The CDR3 consists of 14 residues.

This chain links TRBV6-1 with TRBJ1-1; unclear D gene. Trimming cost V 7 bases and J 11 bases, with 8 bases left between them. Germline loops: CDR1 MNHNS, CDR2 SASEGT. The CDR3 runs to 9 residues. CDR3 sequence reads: CASNPGAFF. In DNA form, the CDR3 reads TGTGCCAGCAATCCCGGGGCTTTCTTT.

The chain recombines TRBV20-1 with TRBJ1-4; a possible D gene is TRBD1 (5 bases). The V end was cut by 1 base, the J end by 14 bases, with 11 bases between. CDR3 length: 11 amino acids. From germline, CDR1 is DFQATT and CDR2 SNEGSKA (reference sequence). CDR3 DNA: TGCAGTGCTAGAGGGGGGGTTGGTCTGTTTTTT. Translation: CSARGGVGLFF.

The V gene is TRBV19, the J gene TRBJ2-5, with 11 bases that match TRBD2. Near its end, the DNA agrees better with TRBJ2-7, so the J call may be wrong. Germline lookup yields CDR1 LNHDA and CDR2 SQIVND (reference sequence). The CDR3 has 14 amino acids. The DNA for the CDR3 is TGTGCCAGTAGCTCCACTAGCGGGAGCAACGAGCAGTACTTC. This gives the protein CASSSTSGSNEQYF.

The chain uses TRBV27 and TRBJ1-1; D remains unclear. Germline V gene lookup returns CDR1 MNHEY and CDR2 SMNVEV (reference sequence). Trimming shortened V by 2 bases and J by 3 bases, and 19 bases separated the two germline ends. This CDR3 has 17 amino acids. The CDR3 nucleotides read TGTGCCAGCAGTTTAAGGCGACGGACGGACCGAGACACTGAAGCTTTCTTT. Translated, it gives CASSLRRRTDRDTEAFF.